Below are 10 T cell receptor beta chains sequenced from a single sample in a study of T cell changes during pregnancy in multiple sclerosis. The data were produced by immunoSEQ multiplex PCR, yet TCRdb's version contains in-frame clones alone and is incomplete. The sample records around 36,000 clones, about 92% being singletons. This specimen was CD8+ T cells from peripheral blood mononuclear cells, taken in the first trimester of pregnancy. Source of these receptors: a female donor with multiple sclerosis, enrolled in a pregnancy study.

The V gene is TRBV9, the J gene TRBJ1-2; the D gene is possibly TRBD1 (5 bases). There are 15 residues in the CDR3. Germline loops: CDR1 SGDLS, CDR2 YYNGEE. V was clipped by 0 bases and J by 8 bases, with 17 bases between them. In nucleotides, the CDR3 is TGTGCCAGCAGCGTAGTCACAGGCCCTGCTGAGGGCTACACCTTC. Amino acids: CASSVVTGPAEGYTF.

V usage is TRBV5-6 and J usage is TRBJ1-4; D is undetermined. Germline assignment: CDR1 SGHDT and CDR2 YYEEEE. Trimming cost V 0 bases and J 7 bases, with 10 bases left between them. The CDR3 contains 14 residues. The CDR3, as DNA: TGTGCCAGCAGCTTGGAGGGAGGGAGTGAAAAACTGTTTTTT. Amino acids: CASSLEGGSEKLFF.

The chain is built from TRBV4-2 and TRBJ1-1, with 7 nucleotides matching TRBD1. The length of the CDR3 is 16 residues. V gave up 0 bases and J gave up 1 base; unmatched junction bases: 5. The germline V gene encodes CDR1 LGHNA and CDR2 YNFKEQ. The CDR3 is CASSQEDRSENTEAFF. CDR3 coding DNA: TGTGCCAGCAGCCAAGAGGACAGGTCAGAGAACACTGAAGCTTTCTTT.

CDR3 DNA: TGTGCTAGTGGGAGCACAGGGCCCAATGAGCAGTTCTTC. It specifies CASGSTGPNEQFF. V gene TRBV12-5 combines with J gene TRBJ2-1; D might be TRBD1 (6 bases). The CDR3 is made up of 13 amino acids. The V end lost 6 bases, the J end lost 6 bases, and 12 bases lay between the germline ends. Germline-derived CDR1 and CDR2 are LGHNT and FRNRAP.

The V and J genes are TRBV27 and TRBJ2-1, with 7 bases aligning to TRBD1. Germline V CDR1 and CDR2: MNHEY, SMNVEV (reference sequence). The ends lost 8 bases at V and 5 bases at J; junction bases unmatched: 6. The CDR3 runs 13 residues. CDR3: CASGWTGDNEQFF. The CDR3, as DNA: TGTGCCAGCGGGTGGACAGGAGACAATGAGCAGTTCTTC.

The V and J genes are TRBV10-3 and TRBJ1-2; TRBD1 matches 12 bases. CDR3 length: 13 residues. Germline lookup yields CDR1 ENHRY and CDR2 SYGVKD. J lost 7 bases, V lost 11 bases, and 8 bases had no gene match. In nucleotides, the CDR3 is TGTGCCTTAGACCCGGGACAGGGGGCTGGCTACACCTTC. This encodes CALDPGQGAGYTF.

This clone appeared once. V is TRBV5-6 and J is TRBJ2-5; 8 bases map to TRBD1. Germline values: CDR1 SGHDT, CDR2 YYEEEE. V shed 3 bases and J 9 bases; nucleotides not matched to a gene: 10. The CDR3 is 14 residues long. The CDR3 loop reads CASSSRTGPGSQYF. CDR3 DNA sequence: TGTGCCAGCAGCTCCCGGACAGGGCCGGGTTCCCAGTACTTC.

CDR3 sequence: CASSLGVLAGGDQETQYF. Here the CDR3 DNA reads TGTGCCAGCAGCTTAGGGGTCCTAGCGGGGGGGGACCAAGAGACCCAGTACTTC. The V and J genes are TRBV11-2 and TRBJ2-5; 12 bases match TRBD2. The CDR3 runs to 18 residues. Per germline, CDR1 SGHAT and CDR2 FQNNGV. V lost 1 base to trimming and J lost 0 bases; unmatched junction nucleotides: 6.

This chain links TRBV5-6 with TRBJ2-3; TRBD2 matches 12 bases. Germline values: CDR1 SGHDT, CDR2 YYEEEE. The CDR3 totals 15 residues. V trimming: 4 bases; J trimming: 11 bases; junction bases outside the gene matches: 11. CDR3 nucleotides: TGTGCCAGCAGCACGACTAGCGGGGGACTCCATGGGCAGTATTTT. This gives the protein CASSTTSGGLHGQYF.

The rearrangement uses TRBV19 and TRBJ2-2, with D possibly being TRBD2 (6 bases). There are 15 residues in the CDR3. The germline V gene encodes CDR1 LNHDA and CDR2 SQIVND (reference sequence). V was shortened by 6 bases and J by 3 bases, with 14 bases between the two germline ends. In nucleotides, the CDR3 is TGTGCCAGTAGCTGGCGACTAGGGGACACCGGGGAGCTGTTTTTT. Amino acids: CASSWRLGDTGELFF.